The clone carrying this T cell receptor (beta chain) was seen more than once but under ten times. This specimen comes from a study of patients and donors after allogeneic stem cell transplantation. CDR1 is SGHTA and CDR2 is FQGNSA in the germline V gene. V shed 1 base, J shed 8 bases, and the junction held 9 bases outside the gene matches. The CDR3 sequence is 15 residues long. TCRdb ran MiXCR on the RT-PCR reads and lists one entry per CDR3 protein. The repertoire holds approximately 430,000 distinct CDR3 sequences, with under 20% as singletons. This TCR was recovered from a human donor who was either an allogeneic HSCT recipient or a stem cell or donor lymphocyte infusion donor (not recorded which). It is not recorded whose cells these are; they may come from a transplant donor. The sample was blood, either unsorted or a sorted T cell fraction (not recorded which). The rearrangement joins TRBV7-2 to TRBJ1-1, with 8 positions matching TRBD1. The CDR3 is CASSLVTGGSMEAFF. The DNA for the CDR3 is TGTGCCAGCAGCTTAGTTACAGGGGGATCCATGGAAGCTTTCTTT.